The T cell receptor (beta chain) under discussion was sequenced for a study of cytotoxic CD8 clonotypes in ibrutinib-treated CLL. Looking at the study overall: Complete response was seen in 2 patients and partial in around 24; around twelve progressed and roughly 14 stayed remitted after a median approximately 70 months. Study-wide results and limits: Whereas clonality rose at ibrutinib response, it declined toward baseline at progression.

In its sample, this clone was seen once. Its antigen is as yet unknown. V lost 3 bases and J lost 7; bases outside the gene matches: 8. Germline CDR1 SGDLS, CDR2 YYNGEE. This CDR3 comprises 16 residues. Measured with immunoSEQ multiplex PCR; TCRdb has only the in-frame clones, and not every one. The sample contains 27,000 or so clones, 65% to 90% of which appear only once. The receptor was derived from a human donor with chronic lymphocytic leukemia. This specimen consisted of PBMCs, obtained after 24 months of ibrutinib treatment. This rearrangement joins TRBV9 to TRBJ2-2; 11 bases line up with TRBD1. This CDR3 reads CASSAGTGGEDGELFF. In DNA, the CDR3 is TGTGCCAGCAGCGCGGGGACAGGGGGGGAGGACGGGGAGCTGTTTTTT.